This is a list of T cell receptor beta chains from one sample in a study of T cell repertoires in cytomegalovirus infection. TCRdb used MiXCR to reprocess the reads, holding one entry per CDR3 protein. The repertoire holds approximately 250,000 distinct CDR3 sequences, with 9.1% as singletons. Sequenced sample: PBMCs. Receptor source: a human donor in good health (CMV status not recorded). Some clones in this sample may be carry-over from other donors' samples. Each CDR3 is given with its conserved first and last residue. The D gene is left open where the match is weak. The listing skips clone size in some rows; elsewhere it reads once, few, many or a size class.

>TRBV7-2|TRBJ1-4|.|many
CASSRSGGTNEKLFF
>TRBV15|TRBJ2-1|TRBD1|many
CATSRSLLTGGFYNEQFF
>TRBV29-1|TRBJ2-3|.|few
CSVDEVGPDTQYF
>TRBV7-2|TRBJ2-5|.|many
CASSLVLQGRETQYF
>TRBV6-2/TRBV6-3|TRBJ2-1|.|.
CASSRASSYNEQFF
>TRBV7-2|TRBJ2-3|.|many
CASSLALSQYTDTQYF
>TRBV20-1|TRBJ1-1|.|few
CSAGEGGTEAFF
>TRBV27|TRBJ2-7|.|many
CASSSRLGLYEQYF
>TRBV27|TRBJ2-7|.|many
CASSLRGTTTYEQYF
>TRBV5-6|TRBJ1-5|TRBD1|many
CASSYRTGGGNQPQHF
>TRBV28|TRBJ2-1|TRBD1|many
CASSFKGTGYNEQFF
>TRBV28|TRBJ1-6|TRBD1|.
CASSPGTEYNSPLHF
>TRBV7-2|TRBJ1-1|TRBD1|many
CASSGQGLAEAFF
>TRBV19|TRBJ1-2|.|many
CASSEGRGQQTYGYTF
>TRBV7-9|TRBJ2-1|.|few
CASSLDLGRAGNEQFF
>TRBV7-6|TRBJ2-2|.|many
CASSLAVKPGELFF
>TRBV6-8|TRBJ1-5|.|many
CASWGGYSNQPQHF
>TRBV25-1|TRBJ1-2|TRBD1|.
CASSEPRTGGISGGYTF
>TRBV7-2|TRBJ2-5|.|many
CASSLRLLGQETQYF
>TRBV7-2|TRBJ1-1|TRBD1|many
CASSQRTGGTEAFF
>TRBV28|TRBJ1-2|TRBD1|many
CATVDWDRIRGYTF
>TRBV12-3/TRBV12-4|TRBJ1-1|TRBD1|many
CASSFPTRQGEAFF
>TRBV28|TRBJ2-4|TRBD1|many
CASSGTVRDIQYF
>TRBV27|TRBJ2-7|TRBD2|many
CASSPGLAGVYEQYF
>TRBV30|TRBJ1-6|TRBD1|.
CAWKGGANNSPLHF
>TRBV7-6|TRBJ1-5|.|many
CASSLDRTQPQHF
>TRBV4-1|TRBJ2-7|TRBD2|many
CASSQDEASGRVGQYF
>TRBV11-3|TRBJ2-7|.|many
CASSLEATGGEQYF
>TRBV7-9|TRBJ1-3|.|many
CASSPPGGPLTSGNTIYF
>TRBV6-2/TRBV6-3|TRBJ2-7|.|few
CASSYYRTEQYF
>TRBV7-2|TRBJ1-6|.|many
CASSWGGTNSPLHF
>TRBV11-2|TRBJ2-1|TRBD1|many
CASSLAPKGGYTEDTSRYEQFF
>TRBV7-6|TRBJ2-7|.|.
CASSLVGQGRGEQYF
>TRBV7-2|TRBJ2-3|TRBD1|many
CASSGGTGDYTDTQYF
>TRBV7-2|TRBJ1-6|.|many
CASSLDDRNSPLHF
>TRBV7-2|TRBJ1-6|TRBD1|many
CASRGQGSYNSPLHF
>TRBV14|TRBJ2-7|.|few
CASSPLGGGNYEQYF
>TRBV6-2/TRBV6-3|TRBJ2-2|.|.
CASSLPQAANTGELFF
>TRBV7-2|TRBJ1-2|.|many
CASSLRRANYGYTF
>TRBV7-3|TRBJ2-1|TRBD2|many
CASSLTGTSSHNEQFF
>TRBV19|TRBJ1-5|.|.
CASSPQLFQPQHF
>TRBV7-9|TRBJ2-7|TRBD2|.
CASSGTSGSSWEQYF
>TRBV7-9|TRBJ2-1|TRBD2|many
CASSSLKGLAGGDEQFF
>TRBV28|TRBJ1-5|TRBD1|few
CASRRQGNGEPQHF
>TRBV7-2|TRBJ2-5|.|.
CASSLGTRLVAIGETQYF
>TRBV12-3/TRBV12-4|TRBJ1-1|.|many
CASSPVFGSWAFF
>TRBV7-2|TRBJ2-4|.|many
CASSLKNIQYF
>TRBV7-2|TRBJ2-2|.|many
CASRGTAANTGELFF
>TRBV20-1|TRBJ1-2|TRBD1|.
CSATTGEGNYGYTF
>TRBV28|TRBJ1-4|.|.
CASSPASEKLFF
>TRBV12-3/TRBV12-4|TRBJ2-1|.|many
CASSLLGNEQFF
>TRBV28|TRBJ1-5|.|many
CASSLVGPNQPQHF
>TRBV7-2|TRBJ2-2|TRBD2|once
CATSRGVLDTGELFF
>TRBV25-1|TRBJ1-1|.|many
CASRIGQLNTEAFF
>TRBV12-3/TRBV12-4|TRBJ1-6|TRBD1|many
CASSTQTGFYNSPLHF